The 2 T cell receptor beta chains reported below all come from one sample, sequenced in a study of cytotoxic CD8 clonotypes in ibrutinib-treated CLL. Data came from immunoSEQ multiplex PCR; TCRdb stores just in-frame clones and leaves some out. This table has 130,000 or so clones, approximately 80% appearing once. The source material was PBMCs, sampled after 24 months of ibrutinib treatment. These receptors were obtained from a human donor with chronic lymphocytic leukemia.

The chain combines TRBV9 with TRBJ2-7; TRBD2 aligns across 9 bases. The CDR3 spans 14 residues. V was pared by 2 bases and J by 2 bases, with 2 bases of the junction left unmatched. Germline V gives CDR1 SGDLS, CDR2 YYNGEE. For the CDR3, the DNA is TGTGCCAGCAGCGTCGGCGGGGGGGCCTACGAGCAGTACTTC. It specifies CASSVGGGAYEQYF.

The chain has TRBV7-9 and TRBJ2-5; D is tentatively TRBD1 or TRBD2 (5 bases each). The germline CDR1 and CDR2 sequences are SEHNR and FQNEAQ (reference sequence). The V and J ends lost 6 bases and 4 bases respectively, with 12 bases between them. CDR3 size: 13 residues. CDR3 region: CASSALGGETQYF. DNA of the CDR3: TGTGCCAGCAGTGCTCTTGGGGGAGAGACCCAGTACTTC.